Shown below are 21 T cell receptor beta chains from a single sample sequenced in a study of shared clonotypes between healthy human individuals. Profiling relied on immunoSEQ multiplex PCR, and the TCRdb table lists in-frame clones only, not all of them. The table records fewer than 3 million clones, 85% to 95% of them present only once. Sequenced material: naive CD4+ T cells from PBMCs. Subset meaning: CD45RA+ positively selected. The receptor set was obtained from a man aged 18-30 years in good health. Some clones in this sample may be carry-over from other donors' samples.

The J gene is TRBJ2-1, the V gene TRBV30; TRBD2 might be the D (6 bases). V shed 5 bases and J shed 8 bases, with 10 bases lying between them. The CDR3 covers 11 residues. Germline-derived CDR1 and CDR2 are GTSNPN and SVGIG (reference sequence). The CDR3 DNA reads TGTGCCTGGGCGAGGAGGGATGAGCAGTTCTTC. Its protein product is CAWARRDEQFF.

This clone appeared a single time. The genes are TRBV5-4 and TRBJ2-7; 8 bases are shared with TRBD1. The CDR3 totals 14 residues. CDR1 and CDR2 (germline): SGHNT, YYREEE (reference sequence). J was trimmed by 6 bases and V by 5 bases; bases with no gene match: 10. The CDR3 DNA is TGTGCCAGCAGAAAGACAGGGGACGGGGGCGAGCAGTACTTC. This gives the protein CASRKTGDGGEQYF.

The rearrangement joins TRBV11-2 to TRBJ2-1, with TRBD2 matching 7 bases. Trimming removed 3 bases from V and 4 bases from J; junction bases left unmatched: 6. This CDR3 has 15 residues. CDR1 is SGHAT, CDR2 FQNNGV, per germline. This CDR3 is CASSFSSGQYNEQFF. DNA for the CDR3: TGTGCCAGCAGCTTCAGTAGCGGGCAGTACAATGAGCAGTTCTTC.

This clone was picked up one time. The same CDR3 is also encoded by other DNA sequences in this sample. The rearrangement links TRBV5-6 to TRBJ2-7; D is unresolved. The V and J ends lost 2 bases and 2 bases respectively, with 8 bases between them. The CDR3 is 13 residues long. CDR1 and CDR2 (germline): SGHDT, YYEEEE. The CDR3 DNA reads TGTGCCAGCAGCTTCGGCAGACCCTACGAGCAGTACTTC. This encodes CASSFGRPYEQYF.

CDR3 in amino acids: CASSLEVSPDEQYF. The CDR3 DNA reads TGCGCCAGCAGCCTGGAAGTCAGCCCGGACGAGCAGTACTTC. The J gene is TRBJ2-7, the V gene TRBV5-1; D unclear. V was trimmed by 4 bases and J by 5 bases, leaving 16 bases between them. The CDR3 contains 14 residues. Germline assignment: CDR1 SGHRS and CDR2 YFSETQ. Drawing the rest from reference TRBV5-1 and TRBJ2-7, the complete variable domain is KAGVTQTPRYLIKTRGQQVTLSCSPISGHRSVSWYQQTPGQGLQFLFEYFSETQRNKGNFPGRFSGRQFSNSRSEMNVSTLELGDSALYLCASSLEVSPDEQYFGPGTRLTVT.

The chain has TRBV4-3 and TRBJ1-5; D call uncertain. V was clipped by 4 bases and J by 5 bases, with 9 bases between them. The CDR3 runs 13 residues. Germline V gene data show CDR1 as LGHNA and CDR2 as YSLEER. This CDR3 reads CASSRDTYQPQHF. CDR3 sequence (DNA): TGCGCCAGCAGCCGAGACACCTATCAGCCCCAGCATTTT.

V is TRBV6-4 and J is TRBJ2-7; 9 nucleotides line up with TRBD1. The CDR3 contains 18 residues. The junction had 16 bases not matched to a gene; V was cut back by 5 bases and J by 2 bases. The germline CDR1 and CDR2 sequences are MRHNA and SNTAGT. In DNA, the CDR3 is TGTGCCAGCAGTCCCCTTCCTTATGACAGGGGGGTTACCTACGAGCAGTACTTC. Translated: CASSPLPYDRGVTYEQYF.

This chain uses TRBV15 with TRBJ2-7; D call uncertain. Germline V gene lookup returns CDR1 LNHNV and CDR2 YYDKDF (reference sequence). The V end lost 0 bases, the J end lost 7 bases, and 19 bases lay between the germline ends. The CDR3 loop spans 16 amino acids. As DNA, the CDR3 is TGTGCCACCAGCAGAGACCAGAGGCGAGCTGTATCGGAGCAGTACTTC. Protein sequence: CATSRDQRRAVSEQYF.

The chain has TRBV5-6 and TRBJ2-2; 7 bases match TRBD1. Germline values: CDR1 SGHDT, CDR2 YYEEEE. J gave up 2 bases and V 4 bases, and 5 bases lay outside the gene matches. The CDR3 covers 15 residues. CDR3 protein: CASSRDRLNTGELFF. The DNA of the CDR3 is TGTGCCAGCAGCAGGGACAGATTAAACACCGGGGAGCTGTTTTTT.

The chain couples TRBV5-4 to TRBJ2-3, with TRBD2 identical over 9 bases. This CDR3 comprises 14 residues. V was pared by 6 bases and J by 1 base, with 3 bases of the junction left unmatched. CDR1 is SGHNT, CDR2 YYREEE, per germline (reference sequence). CDR3 residues: CASMRLAGTDTQYF. Written as DNA, the CDR3 is TGTGCCAGCATGCGACTAGCGGGCACAGATACGCAGTATTTT. Based on the CDR3 plus reference TRBV5-4 and TRBJ2-3, the full variable domain is ETGVTQSPTHLIKTRGQQVTLRCSSQSGHNTVSWYQQALGQGPQFIFQYYREEENGRGNFPPRFSGLQFPNYSSELNVNALELDDSALYLCASMRLAGTDTQYFGPGTRLTVL.

The chain recombines TRBV7-3 with TRBJ2-2; D is unresolved. The CDR3 has 13 amino acids. Between the trimmed V and J ends, which lost 5 bases and 4 bases, there was a span of 8 bases. The germline V gene encodes CDR1 SGHTA and CDR2 FQGTGA. CDR3 sequence (DNA): TGTGCCAGCAGCCCTCTTTCCACCGGGGAGCTGTTTTTT. Its translation: CASSPLSTGELFF.

The rearrangement uses TRBV30 and TRBJ1-2, with D perhaps TRBD1 (5 bases). The ends were cut back, 6 bases at V and 6 bases at J, with 14 bases in the middle. This CDR3 is built from 12 residues. The germline V gene has CDR1 GTSNPN and CDR2 SVGIG (reference sequence). The CDR3 is CACPWGHNGYTF. The CDR3 DNA reads as TGTGCCTGCCCTTGGGGCCATAATGGCTACACCTTC.

The chain is built from TRBV6-6 and TRBJ1-2; D unclear. The CDR3 length is 13 residues. V lost 7 bases, J lost 0 bases, and 9 bases lay in between. The germline V gene encodes CDR1 MNHNY and CDR2 SVGAGI (reference sequence). CDR3 in DNA: TGTGCCAGCACTCCTGGGACTAACTATGGCTACACCTTC. Translated: CASTPGTNYGYTF.

The chain couples TRBV7-9 to TRBJ1-2; D gene uncertain. Germline loops: CDR1 SEHNR, CDR2 FQNEAQ (reference sequence). This CDR3 has 15 residues. V gave up 5 bases and J gave up 1 base, with 14 bases separating them. Here the CDR3 DNA reads TGTGCCAGCAGCCAGCCCCTATTTGATAACTATGGCTACACCTTC. It translates to CASSQPLFDNYGYTF.

CDR3 loop: CASSVDRAYEQYF. The DNA of the CDR3 is TGTGCCAGCAGCGTGGACAGGGCCTACGAGCAGTACTTC. This chain uses TRBV5-5 with TRBJ2-7; 8 positions match TRBD1. This CDR3 has 13 residues. Germline-derived CDR1 and CDR2 are SGHKS and YYEKEE (reference sequence). Losses at the gene ends were 4 bases for V and 2 bases for J; bases not matched to a gene: 2.

V and J are TRBV7-2 and TRBJ2-1; TRBD2 matches 9 bases. CDR1 is SGHTA and CDR2 is FQGNSA in the germline V gene. With 1 base clipped from V and 6 bases from J, the junction kept 7 bases outside the gene matches. The CDR3 is 16 amino acids. The chain's CDR3 is CASSLVGGRASNEQFF. As DNA, the CDR3 is TGTGCCAGCAGCTTAGTGGGCGGGAGGGCCTCCAATGAGCAGTTCTTC.

V and J are TRBV28 and TRBJ1-1; D might be TRBD1 (6 bases). With 4 bases removed from V and 10 bases from J, the gap between germline ends came to 10 bases. Germline CDR1 MDHEN, CDR2 SYDVKM. CDR3 length equals 11 residues. The CDR3 here is CASSSKGVAFF. DNA for the CDR3: TGTGCCAGCAGTTCAAAGGGGGTAGCTTTCTTT.

The chain carries TRBV5-4 and TRBJ2-5, with 11 positions matching TRBD1. Germline V lookup: CDR1 SGHNT, CDR2 YYREEE (reference sequence). Trimming at V came to 4 bases and at J to 5 bases, leaving 7 bases not matched to a gene. The CDR3 runs 15 residues. CDR3 region: CASSHPDRGRETQYF. DNA for the CDR3: TGTGCCAGCAGCCATCCGGACAGGGGGCGTGAGACCCAGTACTTC.

The CDR3, as DNA: TGTGCCAGCAGCTTGGACGGGGGGCCGAATCAGCCCCAGCATTTT. Translating gives CASSLDGGPNQPQHF. The chain employs TRBV7-9 and TRBJ1-5, with a tentative D call TRBD1 (6 bases). V was pared by 3 bases and J by 4 bases, with 13 bases between. The germline gives CDR1 SEHNR, CDR2 FQNEAQ (reference sequence). The CDR3 length is 15 residues.

V is TRBV18 and J is TRBJ1-2, with 12 bases fitting TRBD1. Germline CDR1 and CDR2: KGHSH and LQKENI. The CDR3 has 16 amino acids. V gave up 1 base and J gave up 4 bases; unmatched junction bases: 4. The CDR3 here is CASSPRRDRGLYGYTF. DNA of the CDR3: TGTGCCAGCTCACCACGCCGGGACAGGGGGCTCTATGGCTACACCTTC.

The rearrangement uses TRBV5-1 and TRBJ2-5; 12 bases are a match to TRBD2. V shed 4 bases and J 5 bases; nucleotides not matched to a gene: 15. The CDR3 spans 18 residues. Looked up from germline, CDR1 is SGHRS and CDR2 is YFSETQ. The CDR3 region is CASSPLAGGAGSGETQYF. CDR3 in DNA: TGCGCCAGCAGCCCTCTAGCGGGAGGGGCCGGATCCGGGGAGACCCAGTACTTC.